This T cell receptor beta chain was sequenced during a study of regulatory T cells in long-lasting Graves disease. Documented time point: persistent/refractory GD, antithyroid drugs over 5 years with positive TRAb. Isolated PBMC RNA provided the starting material for the TCR library. As to this clonotype: Antigen unknown.

Building of the TCR beta libraries involved iRepertoire HTBI primers and Arm-PCR of CDR3 regions. From the multiplex PCR reads, TCRdb called clonotypes with MiXCR, one entry per CDR3 protein. Here the sample spans 350,000 to 450,000 distinct CDR3 sequences, approximately 22% being singletons. Study results and limitations: Newly diagnosed patients had higher TCR diversity than persistent Graves' patients did.

Trimming cost V 6 bases and J 7 bases, with 10 bases left between them. There are 13 residues in the CDR3. This clonotype was sampled from a female donor with Graves disease. This chain joins TRBV12-3 or TRBV12-4 and TRBJ1-6; D remains unclear. The material was peripheral blood mononuclear cells (PBMCs), obtained when the disease was refractory, from a patient treated with antithyroid drugs. The CDR3 here is CASSKGRNSPLHF. In DNA, the CDR3 is TGTGCCAGCAGCAAAGGACGGAATTCACCCCTCCACTTT.